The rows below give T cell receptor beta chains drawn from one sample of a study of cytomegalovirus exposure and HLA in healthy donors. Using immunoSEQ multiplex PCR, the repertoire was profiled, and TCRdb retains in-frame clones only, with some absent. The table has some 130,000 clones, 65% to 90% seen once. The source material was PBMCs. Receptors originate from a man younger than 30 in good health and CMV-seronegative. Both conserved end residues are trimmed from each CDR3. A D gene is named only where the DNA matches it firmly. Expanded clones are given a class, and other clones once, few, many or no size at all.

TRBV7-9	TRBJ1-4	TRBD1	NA	ASSPGSGTGSNEKLF
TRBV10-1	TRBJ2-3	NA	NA	AAAGGTDTQY
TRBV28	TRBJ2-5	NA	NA	ASNGLALETQY
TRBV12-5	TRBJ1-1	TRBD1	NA	ASGRGDRAMNTEAF
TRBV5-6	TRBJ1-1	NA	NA	ASSLPGSRLNTEAF
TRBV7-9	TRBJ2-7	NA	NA	ASSPLSYEQY
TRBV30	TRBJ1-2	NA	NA	AWSNGGLNGYT
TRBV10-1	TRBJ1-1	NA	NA	ASSPWRVNTEAF
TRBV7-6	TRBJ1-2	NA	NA	ASSLALGDGYT
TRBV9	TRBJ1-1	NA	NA	ASSRDIRGGTEAF
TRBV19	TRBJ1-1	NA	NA	ASSMNTEAF
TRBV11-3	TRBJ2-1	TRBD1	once	ASSSQGAYNEQF
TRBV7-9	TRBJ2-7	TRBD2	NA	ASSHGRELTEQY
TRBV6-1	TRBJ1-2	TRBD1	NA	ASSEWDSSSRGYT
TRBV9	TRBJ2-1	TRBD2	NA	ASSGGASGDNEQF
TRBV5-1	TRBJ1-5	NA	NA	ASSLQGEGNQPQH
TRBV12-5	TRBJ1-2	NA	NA	ASGLNLAGGYT
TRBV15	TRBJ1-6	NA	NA	ATSEVPGAPLH
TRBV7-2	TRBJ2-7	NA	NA	AGSFSGQSSYEQY
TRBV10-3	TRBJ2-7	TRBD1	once	AIRGTGAYEQY
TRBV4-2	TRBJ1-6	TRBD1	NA	ASSQDSDRANSPLH
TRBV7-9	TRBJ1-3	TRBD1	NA	ASSLGDRGKAAIY
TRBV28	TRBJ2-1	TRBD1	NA	ASRHPGGASYNEQF
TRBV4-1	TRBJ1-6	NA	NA	ASSQERGWGNSPLH
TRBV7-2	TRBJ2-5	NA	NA	ASSHTGPGKETQY
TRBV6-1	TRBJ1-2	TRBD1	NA	ASSVDRGGNYGYT